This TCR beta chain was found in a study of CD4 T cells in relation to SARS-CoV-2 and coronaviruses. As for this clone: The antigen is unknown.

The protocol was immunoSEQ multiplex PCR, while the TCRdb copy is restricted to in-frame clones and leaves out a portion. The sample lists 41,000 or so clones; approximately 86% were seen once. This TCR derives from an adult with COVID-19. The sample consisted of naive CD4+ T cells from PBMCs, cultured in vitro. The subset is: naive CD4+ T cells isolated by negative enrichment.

The CDR3 loop reads CAISGTSGYNEQFF. DNA of the CDR3: TGTGCCATCAGCGGGACTAGCGGCTACAATGAGCAGTTCTTC. This rearrangement joins TRBV10-3 to TRBJ2-1; 11 bases align to TRBD2. The trim removed 6 bases at V and 3 bases at J, leaving 1 base unmatched. Germline CDR1 and CDR2: ENHRY and SYGVKD. This CDR3 comprises 14 residues.